Here is one T cell receptor beta chain with its context. This clone is characterized as medium-sized (0.01 to 0.1%). The antigen it binds to is not known. Base qualities are not recorded, but no much larger clone differs from it by a single base. The data belong to a study of CD8+ T cells in alopecia areata (dated by TCRdb to 2016 to 2018). Context from the whole study: In both human patients and the C3H/HeJ mouse model, the study applied high-throughput TCRbeta sequencing to look at T cell clonal expansion in alopecia areata. Scalp clonality was compared across normal scalp (n=4), patchy alopecia areata scalp (n=8), and alopecia totalis/universalis scalp (n=8). immunoSEQ multiplex PCR using 35 Vbeta forward primers and 13 Jbeta reverse primers was used to amplify TCRbeta CDR3 regions. Scalp tissue and sorted CD4+ and CD8+ peripheral blood T cells from patchy and totalis/universalis alopecia areata patients and from healthy controls were covered by human TCRbeta sequencing. RNA came from the PAXgene miRNA kit for fixed scalp, the miRNeasy kit for PBMCs, and the RNeasy kit for mouse skin.

V lost 3 bases and J lost 2 bases; the stretch between them is 10 bases long. The CDR3 spans 14 residues, from the cysteine through the phenylalanine. The only DNA kept is the CDR3, 42 bases in frame from the first base. The germline V gene (reference sequence) provides CDR1 LNHDA and CDR2 SQIVND. Lesional scalp punch biopsies and peripheral blood were obtained from alopecia areata patients. PBMCs were isolated by density centrifugation and stained for CD3, CD4 and CD8, and CD4+ and CD8+ T cells were sorted on a FACSAria. Alopecia areata patients who were not treated were recruited through a multicenter biomarker study. For several biomarker-study patients, blood CD8+ T cells were further sorted into NKG2D-low and NKG2D-high fractions. Library generation was performed with the immunoSEQ multiplex PCR assay. For TCR sequencing, RNA was extracted from every sample and reverse transcribed into cDNA to serve as template. First-strand cDNA was synthesized with SuperScript III using a 2:1 mix of oligo-dT and random hexamers. A synthetic immune receptor repertoire was used to measure amplification bias, and any remaining bias was corrected computationally. The study's own analysis went as follows. Raw reads were preprocessed to remove errors, and CDR3 was defined by IMGT conventions from the conserved cysteine to phenylalanine. Clonality was calculated as 1 minus Shannon entropy normalized by log2 of the number of productive unique TCRs. Whether scalp clones were CD4 or CD8 was inferred by matching scalp TCRbeta sequences against CD4 and CD8 repertoires sorted from blood. TCRdb took over this immuneACCESS table, retaining in-frame rearrangements with V and J assigned. Such tables are incomplete; in checked studies, under half of the missing clones stem from an unresolved V gene, and the remainder is unexplained. V, J and clone size are those of that table, while D and trimming were read from the DNA. Within this sample are about 64,000 clones, with 44% of them counted one time only. The top ten hold roughly 51% of the sample.

Paper-wide results and their limitations: Unlike mouse skin, where gammadelta T cells dominate, normal human skin contains resident alphabeta T cells that get sequenced too, which complicates analysis of the scalp TCR repertoire. Shared TCR sequences between patients were less evident than in mice, which may be partly attributable to HLA diversity in the patient population. Lesional scalp, especially in alopecia totalis/universalis, showed higher clonality and more expanded CD8+ clones than normal scalp, suggesting antigenic drive.

The specimen was NKG2D-low CD8+ T cells sorted from blood. The intended sense of this specimen's cell subset or site label: sorted CD8+ NKG2D-low blood T cells. The receptor chain draws on TRBV19 and TRBJ1-1; the D segment cannot be called with confidence. The origin of this receptor is a human donor with alopecia areata. Read as DNA, the sequence is TGTGCCAGTAGTATGGCTGGGCAAAACACTGAAGCTTTCTTT. It translates as CASSMAGQNTEAFF.